Given below is one TCR beta chain in context. Its antigen is unidentified. These data are taken from a study of cytomegalovirus exposure and HLA in healthy donors. With 0 bases clipped from V and 13 bases from J, the junction kept 5 bases outside the gene matches. Germline V lookup: CDR1 MNHNY, CDR2 SVGAGI (reference sequence). The CDR3 length is 12 residues. The PCR made use of 60 Vbeta and 13 Jbeta primers. TCRdb keeps only in-frame clones here, not all; method: immunoSEQ multiplex PCR. The data show about 130,000 clones, 82% seen once. Findings and limits, study-wide: Previous analysis showed most TCR beta V segments were productive about 90% or about 30% of the time. Reportedly, a later analysis found an Asian-associated ancestry cluster had fewer N-insertions than the roughly 700-donor mean. CMV antigen specificity of three CMV-associated chains was confirmed in vitro.

Though probably carrying unrecorded immune exposures, donors were nominally healthy at sampling. The chain uses TRBV6-6 and TRBJ2-5, with 7 positions matching TRBD1. Specimen: PBMCs. The TCR was taken from a woman aged 45-65 years in good health and CMV-seropositive. This chain's CDR3 is CASSYSPGQPYF. The CDR3, as DNA: TGTGCCAGCAGTTACTCTCCGGGACAGCCGTACTTC.